A single sample gave rise to the 18 T cell receptor beta chains below, sequenced in a study of T cell clusters in autoimmune cytopenias. One tube held mixed TRB-A and TRB-B primer pools for touch-down PCR. No DNA is given; TCRdb re-called the multiplex PCR reads and lists each CDR3 protein once. Across several thousand distinct CDR3 sequences, the top ten clones capture about 33% of the sample. TRB was amplified from approximately 250 ng of peripheral blood genomic DNA per sample. This same sample was also part of a study on T cell repertoires in aging, cancer and after chemotherapy.

Material: peripheral blood. Source of these receptors: a human donor with an autoimmune cytopenia or autoimmune hepatitis (not recorded which).

V and J are TRBV18 and TRBJ1-4; lacking DNA, the TRBD1 call made by TCRdb goes unchecked. The V gene's germline CDR1 is KGHSH and CDR2 LQKENI. CDR3 length: 15 amino acids. The CDR3 protein is CASSSGHATNEKLFF. The whole variable domain, remainder taken from reference TRBV18 and TRBJ1-4, is NAGVMQNPRHLVRRRGQEARLRCSPMKGHSHVYWYRQLPEEGLKFMVYLQKENIIDESGMPKERFSAEFPKEGPSILRIQQVVRGDSAAYFCASSSGHATNEKLFFGSGTQLSVL.

The V and J genes are TRBV10-3 and TRBJ2-3; checking the TCRdb D call of TRBD1 is not possible without DNA. CDR3 size: 16 residues. The germline gives CDR1 ENHRY, CDR2 SYGVKD. CDR3 in amino acids: CAISWAGTGETDTQYF.

This chain links TRBV5-1 with TRBJ2-3. Per germline, CDR1 SGHRS and CDR2 YFSETQ. There are 14 residues in the CDR3. CDR3 sequence reads: CASSLNLVTDTQYF.

This clonotype counts as medium-sized by frequency. The rearrangement uses TRBV6-5 and TRBJ1-6; TCRdb names TRBD1, which stays unverified in the absence of DNA. Germline CDR1 and CDR2: MNHEY and SVGAGI. CDR3 length: 14 amino acids. This CDR3 is CASSRDSYNSPLHF.

This clonotype counts as medium-sized by frequency. This chain joins TRBV6-6 and TRBJ1-2; TCRdb proposes TRBD1, but this gene call is untestable without DNA. Per the germline V gene, CDR1 is MNHNY and CDR2 is SVGAGI (reference sequence). The CDR3 totals 15 residues. The CDR3 spells CASSYGVGASYGYTF.

The chain links TRBV25-1 to TRBJ2-3; absent DNA, TCRdb's TRBD1 call cannot be checked. Germline loops: CDR1 MGHDK, CDR2 SYGVNS. The CDR3 consists of 16 residues. The CDR3: CASSIGQGIGRDTQYF.

The V and J genes are TRBV11-3 and TRBJ2-7; TCRdb selects TRBD1, and the lack of DNA leaves this call unchecked. This CDR3 has 18 residues. Per germline, CDR1 SGHNT and CDR2 YENEEA. The CDR3 protein is CASSSRPLVGGSSYEQYF.

The rearrangement uses TRBV27 and TRBJ1-1. From germline, CDR1 is MNHEY and CDR2 SMNVEV (reference sequence). This CDR3 has 15 amino acids. CDR3 protein: CASSLSSQRNTEAFF.

V and J are TRBV7-2 and TRBJ1-2; TCRdb's D gene call, TRBD1, goes unchecked for lack of DNA. Germline V CDR1 and CDR2: SGHTA, FQGNSA. The CDR3 extends over 14 amino acids. The CDR3: CASSTTGGKGGYTF.

The V and J genes are TRBV12-3 or TRBV12-4 and TRBJ2-7; absent DNA, TCRdb's TRBD1 call cannot be checked. The length of the CDR3 is 11 residues. CDR3 sequence reads: CASSWDSKQYF.

The chain recombines TRBV7-9 with TRBJ1-6; with no DNA, the TCRdb D assignment of TRBD1 cannot be verified. CDR1 is SEHNR and CDR2 is FQNEAQ in the germline V gene (reference sequence). The CDR3 is made up of 15 amino acids. The CDR3 reads CASSLGGTENSPLHF.

By frequency, this clonotype registers medium-sized. The chain joins TRBV6-1 to TRBJ2-7. CDR3 length: 15 residues. Germline CDR1 reads MNHNS; CDR2 reads SASEGT. This CDR3 is CAINSDSWSSYEQYF.

The V and J genes are TRBV19 and TRBJ1-2. Germline CDR1 and CDR2: LNHDA and SQIVND (reference sequence). The CDR3 runs to 15 residues. CDR3 in amino acids: CASSPGTLRDYGYTF.

This chain connects TRBV7-9 to TRBJ1-5; TCRdb picks TRBD1, but there is no DNA to check that call. Germline CDR1 and CDR2: SEHNR and FQNEAQ (reference sequence). The CDR3 consists of 13 residues. The CDR3: CASSRGGAGAQHF.

The chain carries TRBV18 and TRBJ2-7; the D gene TCRdb calls, TRBD2, cannot be checked with no DNA. Germline loops: CDR1 KGHSH, CDR2 LQKENI. This CDR3 region has 17 residues. The CDR3 reads CASSPPFGTRTNYEQYF.

This sequence joins TRBV6-1 and TRBJ2-7. The CDR3 totals 11 residues. Germline-derived CDR1 and CDR2 are MNHNS and SASEGT. CDR3 in amino acids: CASSEFYEQYF.

This rearrangement joins TRBV25-1 to TRBJ2-5; the D gene TCRdb calls, TRBD1, cannot be checked with no DNA. CDR1 is MGHDK and CDR2 is SYGVNS in the germline V gene. The CDR3 totals 12 residues. CDR3 region: CASTPQGETQYF.

This chain links TRBV7-2 with TRBJ1-1. CDR3 length: 14 amino acids. Germline lookup yields CDR1 SGHTA and CDR2 FQGNSA. CDR3 residues: CASSFLGSNTEAFF.